This TCR beta chain originates from a study of T-cell reconstitution after alpha-beta-depleted transplantation in children. Broader study findings: From newly produced T cells came most of the T-cell counts and diversity one year after transplant.

In germline, CDR1 is LGHNA, CDR2 YSLEER. This CDR3 is built from 18 residues. The V end was cut by 1 base, the J end by 2 bases, with 19 bases between. Unique molecular identifiers were incorporated when the TCRbeta library was constructed. TCRdb re-called the PCR reads with MiXCR, one entry per CDR3 protein. Here the sample spans 300,000 to 400,000 distinct CDR3 sequences, 15% to 20% being singletons. This clonotype was seen many times. Its antigen is as yet unknown. The rearrangement joins TRBV4-3 to TRBJ2-3, with a weak D call TRBD2 (6 bases). This sample comprised PBMCs, mostly from graft donor cells, obtained 360 days after TCRalphabeta/CD19-depleted stem cell transplant. The source is a male patient aged 2 to 10 who had a stem cell transplant for acute lymphoblastic leukemia, so the T cells may come from the graft donor. Written as DNA, the CDR3 is TGCGCCAGCAGCCAAGTGGCGGTGGGGGGACTCCTCACAGATACGCAGTATTTT. It codes for CASSQVAVGGLLTDTQYF.